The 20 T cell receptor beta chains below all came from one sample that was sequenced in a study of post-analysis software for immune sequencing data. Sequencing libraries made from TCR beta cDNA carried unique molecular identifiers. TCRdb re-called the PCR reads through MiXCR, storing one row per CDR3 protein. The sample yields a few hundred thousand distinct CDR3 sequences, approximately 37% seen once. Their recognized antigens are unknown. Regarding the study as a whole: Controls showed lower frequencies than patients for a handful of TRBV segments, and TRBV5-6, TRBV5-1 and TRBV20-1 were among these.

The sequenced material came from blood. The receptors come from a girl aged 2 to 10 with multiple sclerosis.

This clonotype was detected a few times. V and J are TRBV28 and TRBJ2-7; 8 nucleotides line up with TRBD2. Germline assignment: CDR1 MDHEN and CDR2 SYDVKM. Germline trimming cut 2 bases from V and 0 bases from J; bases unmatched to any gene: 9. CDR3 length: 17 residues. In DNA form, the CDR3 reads TGTGCCAGCAGTTTAGCCCTCGCTAGCGGGTCCTCCTACGAGCAGTACTTC. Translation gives CASSLALASGSSYEQYF.

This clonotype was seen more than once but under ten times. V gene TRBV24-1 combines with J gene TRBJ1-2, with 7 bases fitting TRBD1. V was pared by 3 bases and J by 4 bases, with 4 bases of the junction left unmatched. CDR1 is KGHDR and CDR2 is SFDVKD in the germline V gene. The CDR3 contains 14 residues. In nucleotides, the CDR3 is TGTGCCACCAGTGATCCCGACAGGGTCTATGGCTACACCTTC. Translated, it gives CATSDPDRVYGYTF.

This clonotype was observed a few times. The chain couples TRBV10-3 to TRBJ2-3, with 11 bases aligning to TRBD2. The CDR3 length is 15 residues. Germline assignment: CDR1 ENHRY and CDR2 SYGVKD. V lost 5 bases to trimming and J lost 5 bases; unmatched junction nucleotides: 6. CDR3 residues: CAISPDLAGGDTQYF. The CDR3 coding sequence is TGTGCCATCAGTCCCGATCTAGCGGGGGGAGATACGCAGTATTTT.

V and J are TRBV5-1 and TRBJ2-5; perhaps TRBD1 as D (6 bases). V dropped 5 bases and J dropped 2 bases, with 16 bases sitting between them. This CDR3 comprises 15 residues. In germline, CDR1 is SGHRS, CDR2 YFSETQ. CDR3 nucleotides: TGCGCCAGCAGTCAAGTCACAGGGTCACAAGAGACCCAGTACTTC. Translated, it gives CASSQVTGSQETQYF.

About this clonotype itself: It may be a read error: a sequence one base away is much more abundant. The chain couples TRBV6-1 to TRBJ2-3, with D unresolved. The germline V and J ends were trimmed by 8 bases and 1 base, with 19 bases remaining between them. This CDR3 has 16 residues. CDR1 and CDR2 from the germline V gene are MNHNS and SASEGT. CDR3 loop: CASLEYVSECTDTQYF. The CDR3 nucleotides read TGTGCCAGCCTTGAATACGTGTCAGAATGCACAGATACGCAGTATTTT.

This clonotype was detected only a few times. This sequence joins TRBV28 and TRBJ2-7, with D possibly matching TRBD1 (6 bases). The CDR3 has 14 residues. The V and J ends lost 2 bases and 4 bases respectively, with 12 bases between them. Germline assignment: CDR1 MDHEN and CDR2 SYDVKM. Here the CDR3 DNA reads TGTGCCAGCAGTTTACCGACGGACAGATACGAGCAGTACTTC. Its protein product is CASSLPTDRYEQYF.

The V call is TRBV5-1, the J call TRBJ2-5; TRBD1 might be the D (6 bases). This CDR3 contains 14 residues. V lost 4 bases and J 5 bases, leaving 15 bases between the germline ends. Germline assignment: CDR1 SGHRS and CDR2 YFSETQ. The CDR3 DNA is TGCGCCAGCAGCACTGGATGGGGGCTTGAGACCCAGTACTTC. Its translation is CASSTGWGLETQYF.

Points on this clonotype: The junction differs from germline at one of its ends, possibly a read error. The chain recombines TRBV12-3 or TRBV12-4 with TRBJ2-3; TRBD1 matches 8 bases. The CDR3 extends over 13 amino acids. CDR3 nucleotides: TGTGCCAGCAGGACAGGGGTCACAGATGCGCAGTATTTT. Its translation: CASRTGVTDAQYF.

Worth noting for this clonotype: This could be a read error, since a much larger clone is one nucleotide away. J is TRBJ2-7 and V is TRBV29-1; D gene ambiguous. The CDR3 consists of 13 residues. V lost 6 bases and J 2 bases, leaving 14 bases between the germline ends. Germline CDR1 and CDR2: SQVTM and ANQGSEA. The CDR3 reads CSVSSPKAYEQYF. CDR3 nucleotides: TGCAGCGTCTCAAGTCCTAAGGCCTACGAGCAGTACTTC.

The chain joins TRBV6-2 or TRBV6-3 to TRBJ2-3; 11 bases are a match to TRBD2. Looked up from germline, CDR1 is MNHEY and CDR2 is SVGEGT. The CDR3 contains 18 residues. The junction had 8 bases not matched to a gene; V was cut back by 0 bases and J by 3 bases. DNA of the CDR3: TGTGCCAGCAGTTACTCGAGTGTACTAGCGGGAGCAACAGATACGCAGTATTTT. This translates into CASSYSSVLAGATDTQYF.

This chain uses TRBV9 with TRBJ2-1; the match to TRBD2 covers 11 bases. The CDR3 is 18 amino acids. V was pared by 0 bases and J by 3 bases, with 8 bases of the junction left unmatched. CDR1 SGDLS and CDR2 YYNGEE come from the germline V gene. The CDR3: CASSVGGFLAGGYNEQFF. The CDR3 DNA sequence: TGTGCCAGCAGCGTAGGGGGTTTTCTAGCGGGAGGCTACAATGAGCAGTTCTTC.

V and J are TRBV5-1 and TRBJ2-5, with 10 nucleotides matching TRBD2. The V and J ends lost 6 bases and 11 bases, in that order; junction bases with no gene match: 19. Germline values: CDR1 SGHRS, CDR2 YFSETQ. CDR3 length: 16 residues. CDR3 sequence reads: CASKEMGLASYNEQYF. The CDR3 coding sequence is TGCGCCAGCAAAGAAATGGGACTAGCGAGTTACAATGAGCAGTACTTC. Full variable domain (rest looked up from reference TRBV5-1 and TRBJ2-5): KAGVTQTPRYLIKTRGQQVTLSCSPISGHRSVSWYQQTPGQGLQFLFEYFSETQRNKGNFPGRFSGRQFSNSRSEMNVSTLELGDSALYLCASKEMGLASYNEQYFGPGTRLLVL.

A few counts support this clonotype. CDR3 region: CSARGQPRFDIQYF. The CDR3 DNA sequence: TGCAGTGCTAGGGGACAGCCGAGGTTTGACATTCAGTACTTC. This chain connects TRBV20-1 to TRBJ2-7, with TRBD1 matching 7 bases. Gene TRBJ2-4 matches the end of the DNA better, so the J call may be wrong. CDR1 and CDR2 from the germline V gene are DFQATT and SNEGSKA (reference sequence). The length of the CDR3 is 14 residues.

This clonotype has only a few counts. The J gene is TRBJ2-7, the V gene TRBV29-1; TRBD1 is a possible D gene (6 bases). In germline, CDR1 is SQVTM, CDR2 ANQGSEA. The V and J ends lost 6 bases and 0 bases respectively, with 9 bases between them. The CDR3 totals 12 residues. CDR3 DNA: TGCAGCGTCGGGACAAACTCCTACGAGCAGTACTTC. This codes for CSVGTNSYEQYF.

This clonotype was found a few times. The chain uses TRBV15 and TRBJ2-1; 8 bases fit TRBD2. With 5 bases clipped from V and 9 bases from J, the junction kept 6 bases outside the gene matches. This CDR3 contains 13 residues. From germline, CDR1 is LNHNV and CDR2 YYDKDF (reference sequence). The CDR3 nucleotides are TGTGCCACCAGCGAAGGACTAGCCGCTGAGCAGTTCTTC. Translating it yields CATSEGLAAEQFF.

This chain's CDR3 is CASSFYRETYNEQFF. In DNA form, the CDR3 reads TGTGCCAGCAGCTTTTACAGGGAAACCTACAATGAGCAGTTCTTC. The chain has TRBV7-9 and TRBJ2-1, with D possibly being TRBD1 (6 bases). Germline CDR1 reads SEHNR; CDR2 reads FQNEAQ (reference sequence). CDR3 size: 15 residues. The ends were cut back, 3 bases at V and 2 bases at J, with 11 bases in the middle.

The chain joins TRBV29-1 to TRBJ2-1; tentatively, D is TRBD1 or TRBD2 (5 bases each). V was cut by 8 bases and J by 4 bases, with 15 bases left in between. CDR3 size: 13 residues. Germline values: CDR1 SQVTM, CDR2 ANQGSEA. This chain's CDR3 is CSTGTPPYNEQFF. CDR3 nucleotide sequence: TGCAGCACCGGGACGCCTCCATACAATGAGCAGTTCTTC.

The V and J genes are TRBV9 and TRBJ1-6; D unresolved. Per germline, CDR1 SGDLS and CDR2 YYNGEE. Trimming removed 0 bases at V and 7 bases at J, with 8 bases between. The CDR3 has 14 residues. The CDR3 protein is CASSVVGSNSPLHF. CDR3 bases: TGTGCCAGCAGCGTAGTAGGATCCAATTCACCCCTCCACTTT.

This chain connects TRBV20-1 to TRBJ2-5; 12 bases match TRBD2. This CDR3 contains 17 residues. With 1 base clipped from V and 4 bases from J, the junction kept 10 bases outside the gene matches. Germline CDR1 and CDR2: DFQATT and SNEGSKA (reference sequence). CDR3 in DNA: TGCAGTGCTAGAGGCTTACTAGCGGGGGGCCGGGTAGAGACCCAGTACTTC. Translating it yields CSARGLLAGGRVETQYF.

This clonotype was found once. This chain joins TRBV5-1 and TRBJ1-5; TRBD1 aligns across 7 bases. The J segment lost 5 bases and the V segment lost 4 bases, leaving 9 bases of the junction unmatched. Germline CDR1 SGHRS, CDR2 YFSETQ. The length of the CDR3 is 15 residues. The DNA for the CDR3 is TGCGCCAGCAGCACAGCGGGACAGCGACATCAGCCCCAGCATTTT. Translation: CASSTAGQRHQPQHF.